The present T cell receptor beta chain was sequenced within a study of OX40 agonist ivuxolimab in advanced cancers. Sequenced by immunoSEQ multiplex PCR; TCRdb stores in-frame clones only, minus some. This table has under 90,000 clones, roughly 85% appearing once. CDR1 MNHEY and CDR2 SMNVEV come from the germline V gene (reference sequence). V shed 7 bases and J 0 bases; nucleotides not matched to a gene: 5. The CDR3 length is 14 residues. It was autoimmune disease history or systemic immunosuppression that excluded patients. This chain links TRBV27 with TRBJ1-1; 7 nucleotides match TRBD1. The clonotype comes from an adult with an advanced solid tumor such as melanoma, head and neck, liver or kidney cancer. Material: CD4+ or CD8+ T cells sorted from blood, obtained in a trial of the OX40 agonist ivuxolimab. The CDR3 region has the DNA TGTGCCAGCACTAACAGGGGTGTGAACACTGAAGCTTTCTTT. Amino acids: CASTNRGVNTEAFF.